Below are 7 T cell receptor beta chains sequenced from a single sample in a study of cytomegalovirus exposure and HLA in healthy donors. Primers included in the PCR were 60 Vbeta and 13 Jbeta primers. Assay: immunoSEQ multiplex PCR; the TCRdb copy retains only in-frame clones and omits some. This table holds 200,000 or so clones, 75% to 85% found once. Source material: PBMCs. Every receptor here comes from a girl aged 10 to 17 in good health and CMV-seronegative.

This sequence joins TRBV9 and TRBJ2-3; D gene uncertain. Germline V CDR1 and CDR2: SGDLS, YYNGEE. The CDR3 contains 13 residues. Deletions cut 0 bases from V and 5 bases from J, with 7 bases between. The CDR3 sequence: CASSVEHRDTQYF. CDR3 bases: TGTGCCAGCAGCGTAGAGCACAGAGATACGCAGTATTTT.

J is TRBJ1-1 and V is TRBV7-2; tentative D call: TRBD1 (5 bases). The CDR3 spans 19 residues. Germline assignment: CDR1 SGHTA and CDR2 FQGNSA. V was shortened by 2 bases and J by 1 base, with 23 bases between the two germline ends. The CDR3 region is CASSLNRVGTWQKNTEAFF. The CDR3 DNA reads TGTGCCAGCAGCTTAAATAGGGTAGGGACTTGGCAAAAGAACACTGAAGCTTTCTTT.

The chain recombines TRBV2 with TRBJ1-6; TRBD1 might be the D (5 bases). Trimming cost V 8 bases and J 8 bases, with 16 bases left between them. The germline gives CDR1 SNHLY, CDR2 FYNNEI. The CDR3 runs to 14 residues. CDR3 residues: CASFDPLRDSPLHF. In DNA, the CDR3 is TGTGCCAGCTTTGACCCCCTCAGGGATTCACCCCTCCACTTT.

The chain combines TRBV5-4 with TRBJ1-1, with D uncertain. Looked up from germline, CDR1 is SGHNT and CDR2 is YYREEE (reference sequence). The CDR3 is made up of 14 amino acids. The V end was cut by 0 bases, the J end by 1 base, with 7 bases between. This CDR3 reads CASSLGSGNTEAFF. In DNA, the CDR3 is TGTGCCAGCAGCTTGGGCTCGGGGAACACTGAAGCTTTCTTT.

The V and J genes are TRBV7-9 and TRBJ1-2, with 11 nucleotides matching TRBD1. Trimming took 1 base from V and 8 from J; bases not matched to a gene: 0. The germline CDR1 and CDR2 sequences are SEHNR and FQNEAQ (reference sequence). The CDR3 has 13 residues. DNA of the CDR3: TGTGCCAGCAGCTTAGGGACAGGGGGCGGCTACACCTTC. Its translation: CASSLGTGGGYTF.

The V and J genes are TRBV4-2 and TRBJ1-6; 8 nucleotides align to TRBD1. Trimming cost V 4 bases and J 10 bases; bases outside gene matches: 6. Germline V CDR1 and CDR2: LGHNA, YNFKEQ. The CDR3 contains 14 residues. The CDR3 DNA follows: TGTGCCAGCAGCCCTGGACAGGGAGGATCACCCCTCCACTTT. Protein product: CASSPGQGGSPLHF.

The genes are TRBV7-9 and TRBJ1-3; D possibly corresponds to TRBD1 (5 bases). Germline V gene lookup returns CDR1 SEHNR and CDR2 FQNEAQ (reference sequence). Trimming left V 3 bases short and J 8 bases short, with 17 bases between. The CDR3 consists of 15 residues. CDR3 in amino acids: CASSFQGTPVDTIYF. The CDR3 region has the DNA TGTGCCAGCAGCTTCCAGGGTACACCGGTCGACACCATATATTTT.